The TCR beta chain under discussion was sequenced for a study of blood T cell repertoires in COVID-19. This clone came up a few times. The CDR3 length is 13 residues. From germline, CDR1 is SGHKS and CDR2 YYEKEE (reference sequence). The germline V and J ends were trimmed by 6 bases and 3 bases, with 12 bases remaining between them. TCRdb's table, derived via immunoSEQ multiplex PCR, lists solely in-frame clones and lacks some. The table shows about 17,000 clones, with more than 75% occurring only once. The TCR sequence derives from a human donor with active COVID-19. The donor label of this sample is uncertain. Input material: peripheral blood. The J gene is TRBJ2-5, the V gene TRBV5-5, with D possibly being TRBD1 (6 bases). The CDR3 here is CASNFKGEETQYF. CDR3 coding DNA: TGTGCCAGCAACTTTAAGGGGGAAGAGACCCAGTACTTC.